The rows below give T cell receptor beta chains drawn from one sample of a study of CD8 T cells in ankylosing spondylitis. TCRdb reprocessed the 5' RACE reads with MiXCR, giving one entry per CDR3 protein. The sample records over 130,000 distinct CDR3 sequences, more than 40% being singletons. Sequencing input: synovial fluid, either unsorted or a sorted T cell fraction (not recorded which). These receptors were taken from a male donor with ankylosing spondylitis. Both conserved end residues are part of each CDR3. D genes are given only for firm matches. Some rows have no size entry. The others give once, few or many, or a class for an expanded clone.

clone size: few; V gene: TRBV7-9; D gene: -; J gene: TRBJ2-3; CDR3 protein: CASSSLEGHTQYF; CDR3 DNA: TGTGCCAGCAGCTCGCTGGAGGGCCATACGCAGTATTTT
clone size: -; V gene: TRBV5-6; D gene: -; J gene: TRBJ1-1; CDR3 protein: CASSLWILTTEAFF; CDR3 DNA: TGTGCCAGCAGCTTGTGGATCCTGACCACTGAAGCTTTCTTT
clone size: -; V gene: TRBV9; D gene: -; J gene: TRBJ2-6; CDR3 protein: CASSVVGFPGANVLTF; CDR3 DNA: TGTGCCAGCAGCGTAGTAGGGTTCCCTGGGGCCAACGTCCTGACTTTC
clone size: -; V gene: TRBV2; D gene: -; J gene: TRBJ1-1; CDR3 protein: CASSWTGEAFF; CDR3 DNA: TGTGCCAGCAGTTGGACGGGTGAAGCTTTCTTT
clone size: few; V gene: TRBV10-3; D gene: -; J gene: TRBJ2-2; CDR3 protein: CAIMGTLWKGELFF; CDR3 DNA: TGTGCCATCATGGGGACACTTTGGAAGGGGGAGCTGTTTTTT
clone size: -; V gene: TRBV6-5; D gene: -; J gene: TRBJ2-7; CDR3 protein: CASSYGSVGGSSYEQYF; CDR3 DNA: TGTGCCAGCAGTTACGGTTCCGTTGGGGGGTCGTCCTACGAGCAGTACTTC
clone size: few; V gene: TRBV5-1; D gene: TRBD1; J gene: TRBJ2-7; CDR3 protein: CASATGGATYEQYF; CDR3 DNA: TGCGCCAGCGCCACAGGGGGCGCAACCTACGAGCAGTACTTC
clone size: -; V gene: TRBV2; D gene: -; J gene: TRBJ1-4; CDR3 protein: CASRHNREFEKLFF; CDR3 DNA: TGTGCCAGCAGACACAACAGAGAATTCGAAAAACTGTTTTTT
clone size: many; V gene: TRBV29-1; D gene: -; J gene: TRBJ2-3; CDR3 protein: CSARGASTDTQYF; CDR3 DNA: TGCAGCGCCCGGGGAGCTAGCACAGATACGCAGTATTTT
clone size: many; V gene: TRBV12-3/TRBV12-4; D gene: -; J gene: TRBJ2-5; CDR3 protein: CASRSVGQRETQYF; CDR3 DNA: TGTGCCAGCAGGTCGGTGGGCCAGCGAGAGACCCAGTACTTC
clone size: -; V gene: TRBV12-3/TRBV12-4; D gene: -; J gene: TRBJ1-1; CDR3 protein: CASSPPLGTEAFF; CDR3 DNA: TGTGCCAGCAGTCCCCCTCTGGGCACTGAAGCTTTCTTT
clone size: once; V gene: TRBV7-9; D gene: -; J gene: TRBJ2-7; CDR3 protein: CASSHLMGRQSSYEQYF; CDR3 DNA: TGTGCCAGCAGCCACCTTATGGGGAGACAAAGCTCCTACGAGCAGTACTTC
clone size: -; V gene: TRBV6-1; D gene: TRBD1; J gene: TRBJ1-5; CDR3 protein: CASSRTGVGQPQHF; CDR3 DNA: TGTGCCAGCAGTCGGACAGGGGTGGGTCAGCCCCAGCATTTT
clone size: -; V gene: TRBV4-1; D gene: -; J gene: TRBJ2-7; CDR3 protein: CASSQEEGGSYEQYF; CDR3 DNA: TGCGCCAGCAGCCAAGAGGAAGGCGGCTCCTACGAGCAGTACTTC
clone size: -; V gene: TRBV7-8; D gene: -; J gene: TRBJ1-2; CDR3 protein: CASSLIRLTPRGYTF; CDR3 DNA: TGTGCCAGCAGCTTAATCAGGCTAACTCCAAGGGGCTACACCTTC
clone size: -; V gene: TRBV28; D gene: -; J gene: TRBJ2-3; CDR3 protein: CASRWWDTQYF; CDR3 DNA: TGTGCCAGCAGGTGGTGGGATACGCAGTATTTT
clone size: -; V gene: TRBV7-9; D gene: -; J gene: TRBJ1-4; CDR3 protein: CASSLGEDEKLFF; CDR3 DNA: TGTGCCAGCAGCTTAGGGGAAGATGAAAAACTGTTTTTT
clone size: -; V gene: TRBV28; D gene: TRBD2; J gene: TRBJ2-7; CDR3 protein: CASSLGCSGNAAEQYF; CDR3 DNA: TGTGCCAGCAGTTTAGGCTGTAGCGGGAACGCAGCTGAGCAGTACTTC